This entry describes one T cell receptor beta chain. Its target is unknown. Trimming pared 1 base from V and 5 bases from J, leaving 11 bases between. The CDR3 is 15 amino acids. CDR1 is SEHNR, CDR2 FQNEAQ, per germline (reference sequence). PCR used 60 Vbeta primers and 13 Jbeta primers. TCRdb's table, derived via immunoSEQ multiplex PCR, lists solely in-frame clones and lacks some. There are some 90,000 clones in the sample; 78% occur only once, and about 3.3% lies in the top ten. The sample originates from a study of cytomegalovirus exposure and HLA in healthy donors. Study-level findings and limits: In vitro work confirmed that a few CMV-associated chains recognize CMV antigens. An analysis done earlier found most TCR beta V segments productive about 90% or about 30% of the time. The authors assumed roughly uniform sequencing depth across donors for presence/absence analyses. There was a cluster of highly shared sequence variants that was likely a sequencing artifact.

The sample consisted of PBMCs. The J gene is TRBJ2-2, the V gene TRBV7-9; weak D call: TRBD1 (6 bases). This clonotype originated in a woman aged 40 to 50 in good health and CMV-seronegative. The CDR3 protein is CASSLVGTTTGELFF. In nucleotides, the CDR3 is TGTGCCAGCAGCTTAGTCGGGACAACGACCGGGGAGCTGTTTTTT.